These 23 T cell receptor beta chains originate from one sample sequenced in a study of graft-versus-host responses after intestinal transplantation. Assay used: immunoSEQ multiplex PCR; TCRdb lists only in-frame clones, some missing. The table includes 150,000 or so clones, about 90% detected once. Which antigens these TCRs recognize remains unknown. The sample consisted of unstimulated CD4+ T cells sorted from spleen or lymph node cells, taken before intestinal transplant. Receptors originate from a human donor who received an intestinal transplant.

The CDR3 here is CSVVGGGYSSGANVLTF. Written as DNA, the CDR3 is TGCAGCGTTGTGGGGGGCGGCTATAGCTCTGGGGCCAACGTCCTGACTTTC. This chain links TRBV29-1 with TRBJ2-6, with D perhaps being TRBD1 or TRBD2 (6 bases each). Looked up from germline, CDR1 is SQVTM and CDR2 is ANQGSEA. V was cut by 4 bases and J by 0 bases, with 16 bases left in between. The CDR3 has 17 residues.

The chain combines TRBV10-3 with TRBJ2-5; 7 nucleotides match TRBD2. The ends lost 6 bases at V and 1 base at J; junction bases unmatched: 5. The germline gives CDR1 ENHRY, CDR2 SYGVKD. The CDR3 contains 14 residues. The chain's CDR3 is CAISASGTQETQYF. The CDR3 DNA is TGTGCCATCAGCGCCAGCGGGACCCAAGAGACCCAGTACTTC.

CDR3 residues: CSAGAAGTEAFF. DNA of the CDR3: TGCAGCGCCGGGGCGGCAGGGACTGAAGCTTTCTTT. The chain couples TRBV29-1 to TRBJ1-1; a weak D match, TRBD1 (5 bases). V was clipped by 7 bases and J by 5 bases, with 14 bases between them. Germline lookup yields CDR1 SQVTM and CDR2 ANQGSEA. The CDR3 sequence is 12 residues long.

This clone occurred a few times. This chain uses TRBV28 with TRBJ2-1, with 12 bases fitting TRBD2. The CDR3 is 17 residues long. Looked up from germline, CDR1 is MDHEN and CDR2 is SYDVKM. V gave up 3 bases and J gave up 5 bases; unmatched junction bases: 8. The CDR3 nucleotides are TGTGCCAGCAGTTTTGTCGGACTAGCGGGGACCGACAATGAGCAGTTCTTC. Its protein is CASSFVGLAGTDNEQFF.

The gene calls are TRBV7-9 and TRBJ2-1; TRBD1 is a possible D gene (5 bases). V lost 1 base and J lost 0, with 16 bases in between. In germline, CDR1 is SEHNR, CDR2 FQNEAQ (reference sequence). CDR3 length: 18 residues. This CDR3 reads CASSLGGFPRSSYNEQFF. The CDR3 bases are TGTGCCAGCAGCTTAGGGGGCTTCCCCAGAAGCTCCTACAATGAGCAGTTCTTC.

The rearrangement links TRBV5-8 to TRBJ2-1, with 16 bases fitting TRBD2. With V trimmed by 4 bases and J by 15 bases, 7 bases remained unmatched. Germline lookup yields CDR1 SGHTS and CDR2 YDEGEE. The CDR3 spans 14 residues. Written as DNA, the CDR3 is TGTGCCAGCAGCACGGGACTAGCGGGAGGGCCACGGTTCTTC. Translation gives CASSTGLAGGPRFF.

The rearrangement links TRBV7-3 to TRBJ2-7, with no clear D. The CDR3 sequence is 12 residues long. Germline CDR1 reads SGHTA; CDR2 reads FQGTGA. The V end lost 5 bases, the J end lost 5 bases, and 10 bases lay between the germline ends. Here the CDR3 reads CASSLDLHEQYF. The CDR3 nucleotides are TGTGCCAGCAGCCTAGATTTACACGAGCAGTACTTC. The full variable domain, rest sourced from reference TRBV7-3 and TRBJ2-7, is GAGVSQTPSNKVTEKGKYVELRCDPISGHTALYWYRQSLGQGPEFLIYFQGTGAADDSGLPNDRFFAVRPEGSVSTLKIQRTERGDSAVYLCASSLDLHEQYFGPGTRLTVT.

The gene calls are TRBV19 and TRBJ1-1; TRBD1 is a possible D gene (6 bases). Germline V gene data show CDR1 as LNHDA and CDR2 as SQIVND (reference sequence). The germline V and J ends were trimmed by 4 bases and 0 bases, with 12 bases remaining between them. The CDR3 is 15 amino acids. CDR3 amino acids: CASSTGGGVNTEAFF. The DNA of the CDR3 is TGTGCCAGTAGTACCGGCGGGGGCGTGAACACTGAAGCTTTCTTT. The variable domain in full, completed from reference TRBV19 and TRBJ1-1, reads DGGITQSPKYLFRKEGQNVTLSCEQNLNHDAMYWYRQDPGQGLRLIYYSQIVNDFQKGDIAEGYSVSREKKESFPLTVTSAQKNPTAFYLCASSTGGGVNTEAFFGQGTRLTVV.

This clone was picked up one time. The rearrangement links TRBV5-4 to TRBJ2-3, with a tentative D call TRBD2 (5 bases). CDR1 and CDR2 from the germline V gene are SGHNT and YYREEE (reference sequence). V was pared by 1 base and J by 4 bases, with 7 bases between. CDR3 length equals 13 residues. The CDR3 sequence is CASSLSSADTQYF. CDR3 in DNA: TGTGCCAGCAGCTTGAGTAGCGCAGATACGCAGTATTTT.

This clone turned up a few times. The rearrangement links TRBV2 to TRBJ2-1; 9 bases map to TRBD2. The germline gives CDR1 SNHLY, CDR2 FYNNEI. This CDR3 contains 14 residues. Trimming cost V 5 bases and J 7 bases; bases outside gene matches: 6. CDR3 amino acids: CASSLAGPANEQFF. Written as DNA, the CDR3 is TGTGCCAGCAGTCTAGCGGGACCGGCGAATGAGCAGTTCTTC.

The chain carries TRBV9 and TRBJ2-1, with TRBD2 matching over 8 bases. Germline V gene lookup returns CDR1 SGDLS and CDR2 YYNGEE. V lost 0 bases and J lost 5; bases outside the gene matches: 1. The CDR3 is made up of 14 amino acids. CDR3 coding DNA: TGTGCCAGCAGCGTAGACGGGAGGGACAATGAGCAGTTCTTC. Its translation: CASSVDGRDNEQFF.

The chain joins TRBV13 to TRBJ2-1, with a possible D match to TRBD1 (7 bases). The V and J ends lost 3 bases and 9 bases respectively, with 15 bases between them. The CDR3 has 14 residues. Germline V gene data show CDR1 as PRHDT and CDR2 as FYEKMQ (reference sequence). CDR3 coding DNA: TGTGCCAGCAGCTTGACTAGAGGGGACAGTGAGCAGTTCTTC. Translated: CASSLTRGDSEQFF.

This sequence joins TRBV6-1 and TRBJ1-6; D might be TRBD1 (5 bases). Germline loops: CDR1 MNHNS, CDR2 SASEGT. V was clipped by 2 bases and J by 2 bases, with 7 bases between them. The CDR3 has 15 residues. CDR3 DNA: TGTGCCAGCAGTGAAACGGGGCCCTATAATTCACCCCTCCACTTT. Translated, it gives CASSETGPYNSPLHF.

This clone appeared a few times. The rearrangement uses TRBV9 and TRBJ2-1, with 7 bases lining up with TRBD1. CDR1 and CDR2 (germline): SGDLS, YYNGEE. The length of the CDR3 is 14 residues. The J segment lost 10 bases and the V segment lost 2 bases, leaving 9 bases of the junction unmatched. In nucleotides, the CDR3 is TGTGCCAGCAGCGTCCTAGGGGGCCAGTTGGAGCAGTTCTTC. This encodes CASSVLGGQLEQFF.

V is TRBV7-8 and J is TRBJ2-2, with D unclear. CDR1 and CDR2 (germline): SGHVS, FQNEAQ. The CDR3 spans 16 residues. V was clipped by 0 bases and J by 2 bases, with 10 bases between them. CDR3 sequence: CASSLARTRNTGELFF. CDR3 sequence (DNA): TGTGCCAGCAGCTTAGCCAGGACGAGAAACACCGGGGAGCTGTTTTTT.

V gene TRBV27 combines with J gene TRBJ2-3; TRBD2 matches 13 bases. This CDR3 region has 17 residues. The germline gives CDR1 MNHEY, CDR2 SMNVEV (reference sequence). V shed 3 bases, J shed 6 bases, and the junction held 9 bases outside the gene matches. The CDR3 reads CASSFQGLAGVPDTQYF. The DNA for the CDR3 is TGTGCCAGCAGTTTCCAAGGACTAGCGGGAGTACCCGATACGCAGTATTTT.

CDR3 amino acids: CASSWTSGRYYNEQFF. Written as DNA, the CDR3 is TGTGCCAGTAGTTGGACTAGCGGGAGATATTACAATGAGCAGTTCTTC. The V and J genes are TRBV19 and TRBJ2-1; 13 nucleotides match TRBD2. Germline CDR1 reads LNHDA; CDR2 reads SQIVND (reference sequence). V lost 5 bases, J lost 4 bases, and 5 bases stayed unmatched. The length of the CDR3 is 16 residues.

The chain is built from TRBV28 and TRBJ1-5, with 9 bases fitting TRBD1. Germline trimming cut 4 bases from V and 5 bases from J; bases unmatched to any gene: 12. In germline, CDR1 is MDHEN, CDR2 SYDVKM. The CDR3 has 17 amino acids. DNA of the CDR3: TGTGCCAGCAGTTCGCCGGGAGGGACAGGGATTGATCAGCCCCAGCATTTT. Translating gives CASSSPGGTGIDQPQHF.

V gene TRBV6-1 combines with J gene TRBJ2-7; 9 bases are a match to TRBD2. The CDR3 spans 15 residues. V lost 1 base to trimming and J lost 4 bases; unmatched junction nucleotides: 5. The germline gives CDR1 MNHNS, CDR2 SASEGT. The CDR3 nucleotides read TGTGCCAGCAGTGAAGAAGGGACTAGCATTTACGAGCAGTACTTC. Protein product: CASSEEGTSIYEQYF.

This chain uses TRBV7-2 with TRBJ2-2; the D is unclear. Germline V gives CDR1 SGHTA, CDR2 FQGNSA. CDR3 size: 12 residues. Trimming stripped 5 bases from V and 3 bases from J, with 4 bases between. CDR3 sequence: CASSPDTGELFF. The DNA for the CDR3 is TGTGCCAGCAGCCCTGACACCGGGGAGCTGTTTTTT.

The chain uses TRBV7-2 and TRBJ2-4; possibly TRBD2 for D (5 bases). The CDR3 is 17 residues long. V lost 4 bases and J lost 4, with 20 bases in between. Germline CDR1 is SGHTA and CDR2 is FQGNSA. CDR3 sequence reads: CASSSPRAALGKNIQYF. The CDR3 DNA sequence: TGTGCCAGCAGCTCCCCCCGAGCGGCCCTCGGAAAAAACATTCAGTACTTC.

CDR3 coding DNA: TGCGCCAGCAGTCACCCTCAGGGGGAAAACACCGGGGAGCTGTTTTTT. Amino acid sequence: CASSHPQGENTGELFF. The J gene is TRBJ2-2, the V gene TRBV23-1, with 7 bases that match TRBD1. TRBV23-1 is an ORF for which the function is uncertain. V was pared by 3 bases and J by 2 bases, with 6 bases of the junction left unmatched. This CDR3 is 16 amino acids long.

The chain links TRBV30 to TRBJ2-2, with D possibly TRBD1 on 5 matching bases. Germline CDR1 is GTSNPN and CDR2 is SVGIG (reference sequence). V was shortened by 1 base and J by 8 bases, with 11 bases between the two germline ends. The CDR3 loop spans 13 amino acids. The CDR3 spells CAWSGRGSGELFF. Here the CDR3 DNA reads TGTGCCTGGAGTGGAAGGGGTAGTGGGGAGCTGTTTTTT.